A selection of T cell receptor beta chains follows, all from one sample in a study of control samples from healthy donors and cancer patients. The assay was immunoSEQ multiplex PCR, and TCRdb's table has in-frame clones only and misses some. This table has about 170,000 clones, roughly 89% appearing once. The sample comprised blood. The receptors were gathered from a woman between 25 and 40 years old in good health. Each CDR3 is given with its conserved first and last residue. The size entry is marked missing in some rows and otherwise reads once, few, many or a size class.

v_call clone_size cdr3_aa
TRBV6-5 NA CASSYSPRVQETQYF
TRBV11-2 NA CASSLGNRGPYEQYF
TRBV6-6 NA CASSYGVETQYF
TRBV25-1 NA CASSRGGGYTF
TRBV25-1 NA CASSDSQGANTEAFF
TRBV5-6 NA CASSLRTGGNTDTQYF
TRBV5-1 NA CASSFRLVISNEQFF
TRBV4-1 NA CASSQGGHAPYEQYF
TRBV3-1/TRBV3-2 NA CASSQVLGPNEKLFF
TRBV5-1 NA CASSVQGNEKLFF
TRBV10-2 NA CASSDGWTSRYNEQFF
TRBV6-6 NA CASTSGTGAIHEQFF
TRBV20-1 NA CSASHGTSNTEAFF
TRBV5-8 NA CASSSGLADYNEQFF
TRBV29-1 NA CSATVSGRGYEQYF
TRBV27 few CASSLQGAGEKLFF
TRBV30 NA CAWSARGIGTEAFF
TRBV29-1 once CSVNRGPNTEAFF
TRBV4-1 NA CASSQDSTGGTGELFF
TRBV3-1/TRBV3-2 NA CASSQSTGGYGYTF
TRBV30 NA CAWSPTGRTYEQYF
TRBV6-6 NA CASSSRLAGLTGELFF
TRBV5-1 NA CASSLRGSNQPQHF
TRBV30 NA CAWSVGGGDTEAFF
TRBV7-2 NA CASSLGQYNQPQHF
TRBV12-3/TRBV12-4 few CASSFYTEAFF
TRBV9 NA CASSVGGATEAFF
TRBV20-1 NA CSASAMREGSYNEQFF
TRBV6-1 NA CASSEDGTGGTEAFF
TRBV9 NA CASSVELNTEAFF
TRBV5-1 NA CASSSAGGPADTQYF
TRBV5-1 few CASSLGTSDAYEQYF
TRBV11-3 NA CASSLPRGTEAFF
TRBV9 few CASSVGGSGELFF
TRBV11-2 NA CASSGGPIVF
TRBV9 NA CASSVVRQGYYGYTF
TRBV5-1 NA CASSLVVGLEQFF
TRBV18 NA CASSPGNSKNIQYF
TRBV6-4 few CASSDGNTGELFF
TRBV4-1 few CASSQAGQVNEKLFF
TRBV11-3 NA CASSRGGSELRQYF
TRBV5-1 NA CASSFRGHYGYTF
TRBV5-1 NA CASSLGRGNEQFF
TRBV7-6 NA CASSSSSGRYNEQFF
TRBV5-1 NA CASTDRGYGNTIYF
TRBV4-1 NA CASRGLGGNEQFF
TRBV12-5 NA CASGFSGTATNEKLFF
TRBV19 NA CASSIMGWTSGSNEQFF
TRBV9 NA CASSGQRHYGYTF
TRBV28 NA CASSRDSYEQYF
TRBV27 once CASSVSGYEQYF
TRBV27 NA CASSRDIYQPQHF
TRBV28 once CASSRPGPYGYTF
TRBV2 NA CASSAGITSNQPQHF